The 2 T cell receptor delta chains in this list originate from one sample, sequenced in a study of γδ T cells in repeated Plasmodium falciparum infection. Vgamma9/Vdelta2+ and Vdelta2-negative gammadelta T cells were flow-sorted from PBMC for bulk sequencing. TCRdb fed the multiplex PCR reads into CATT to redo clone calling. The sample holds about 51,000 delta-chain clones, roughly 2% seen once. The sequenced material came from gamma-delta T cells from blood. Every receptor here comes from a pool of human donors (malaria-infected and uninfected, not separated).

The genes are TRDV3 and TRDJ1; 9 bases fit TRDD3. Here the J gene was assigned by germline matching of the DNA, as TCRdb has none. J gave up 4 bases and V 2 bases, and 23 bases lay outside the gene matches. Germline V gene lookup returns CDR1 TVYSNPD and CDR2 GDNSRS (reference sequence). The CDR3 covers 19 residues. CDR3 nucleotide sequence: TGTGCCTTTGGGCGACGAAACCCGTACTGGGGGACCGGATACGATAAACTCATCTTT. It encodes CAFGRRNPYWGTGYDKLIF. Supplemented by reference TRDV3 and TRDJ1, the full variable domain reads CDKVTQSSPDQTVASGSEVVLLCTYDTVYSNPDLFWYRIRPDYSFQFVFYGDNSRSEGADFTQGRFSVKHILTQKAFHLVISPVRTEDSATYYCAFGRRNPYWGTGYDKLIFGKGTRVTVEP.

Turning to this clone: The protein TCRdb gives is from a much larger clone and does not agree with this DNA's translation at residue 11, likely a read error; the protein shown here comes from the DNA. This chain joins TRDV2 and TRDJ1, with 7 bases that match TRDD3. Assignment of the J gene here rests on matching the DNA to germline, because TCRdb gives none. Germline CDR1 is GEAIGNYY and CDR2 is EKD. J lost 2 bases, V lost 1 base, and 27 bases had no gene match. The CDR3 totals 22 residues. CDR3 amino acids: CACDTQRLMETPTGEGTDKLIF. The CDR3 DNA follows: TGTGCCTGTGACACACAACGGCTCATGGAGACACCGACTGGGGAAGGTACCGATAAACTCATCTTT.